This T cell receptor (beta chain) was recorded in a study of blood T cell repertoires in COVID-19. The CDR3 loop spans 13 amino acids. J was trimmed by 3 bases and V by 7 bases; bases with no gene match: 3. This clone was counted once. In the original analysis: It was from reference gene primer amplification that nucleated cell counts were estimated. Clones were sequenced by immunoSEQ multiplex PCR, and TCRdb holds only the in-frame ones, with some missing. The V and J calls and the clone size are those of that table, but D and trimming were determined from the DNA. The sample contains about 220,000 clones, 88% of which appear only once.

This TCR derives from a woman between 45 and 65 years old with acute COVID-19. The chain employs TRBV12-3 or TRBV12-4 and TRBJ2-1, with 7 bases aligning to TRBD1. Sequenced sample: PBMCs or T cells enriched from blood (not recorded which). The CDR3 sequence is CASIAGGYNEQFF. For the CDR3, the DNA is TGTGCCAGCATTGCAGGGGGCTACAATGAGCAGTTCTTC.